Shown below are 14 T cell receptor beta chains from a single sample sequenced in a study of neurological immune-mediated disorders. One entry per CDR3 protein results from TCRdb running MiXCR on the 5' RACE reads. The data show about 17,000 distinct CDR3 sequences, roughly 3.2% seen once. The specimen sequenced was CD8+ T cells from blood. These receptors all stem from a woman in her thirties or forties in good health.

The table lists this clonotype with many counts. V usage is TRBV29-1 and J usage is TRBJ2-5, with no clear D. The CDR3 has 12 amino acids. V was shortened by 3 bases and J by 5 bases, with 10 bases between the two germline ends. Germline CDR1 SQVTM, CDR2 ANQGSEA. The CDR3, as DNA: TGCAGCGTTGATGCTCTCGGGGAGACCCAGTACTTC. This codes for CSVDALGETQYF. Drawing the rest from reference TRBV29-1 and TRBJ2-5, the complete variable domain is SAVISQKPSRDICQRGTSLTIQCQVDSQVTMMFWYRQQPGQSLTLIATANQGSEATYESGFVIDKFPISRPNLTFSTLTVSNMSPEDSSIYLCSVDALGETQYFGPGTRLLVL.

The table lists this clonotype with many counts. The chain couples TRBV7-8 to TRBJ2-1; 13 bases map to TRBD2. CDR1 is SGHVS and CDR2 is FQNEAQ in the germline V gene. This CDR3 comprises 14 residues. The J segment lost 6 bases and the V segment lost 5 bases, leaving 1 base of the junction unmatched. The CDR3 is CASSTSGRVNEQFF. In DNA, the CDR3 is TGTGCCAGCAGCACTAGCGGGAGGGTCAATGAGCAGTTCTTC.

Sample share makes this clonotype medium-sized. The chain carries TRBV3-1 and TRBJ1-1; D unresolved. The CDR3 totals 14 residues. Trimming left V 0 bases short and J 8 bases short, with 13 bases between. Per the germline V gene, CDR1 is LGHDT and CDR2 is YNNKEL (reference sequence). The CDR3 coding sequence is TGTGCCAGCAGCCAAGACCCAGAACTCAGCGAAGCTTTCTTT. Amino acid sequence: CASSQDPELSEAFF.

This clonotype came up many times. This sequence joins TRBV20-1 and TRBJ2-1; no reliable D call. This CDR3 contains 11 residues. Trimming removed 7 bases from V and 4 bases from J, with 8 bases in between. Germline V CDR1 and CDR2: DFQATT, SNEGSKA (reference sequence). The CDR3 nucleotides are TGCAGTGTGTCAGAGTACAATGAGCAGTTCTTC. The encoded protein is CSVSEYNEQFF.

This clonotype was seen ten or more times. The chain combines TRBV6-1 with TRBJ2-7; the D is unclear. Germline V gene sequence: CDR1 MNHNS, CDR2 SASEGT. The CDR3 spans 12 residues. Trimming left V 1 base short and J 3 bases short, with 4 bases between. The CDR3 here is CASSEVNYEQYF. CDR3 coding DNA: TGTGCCAGCAGTGAAGTTAACTACGAGCAGTACTTC.

This clonotype was recorded many times. The V gene is TRBV20-1, the J gene TRBJ2-7; possibly TRBD2 for D (6 bases). Per germline, CDR1 DFQATT and CDR2 SNEGSKA (reference sequence). Trimming stripped 1 base from V and 3 bases from J, with 25 bases between. The CDR3 is 18 residues long. CDR3 sequence reads: CSARAGGLPNSFYYEQYF. In DNA form, the CDR3 reads TGCAGTGCTAGAGCCGGGGGACTCCCAAACTCCTTTTACTACGAGCAGTACTTC.

This clonotype was counted at least ten times. The chain has TRBV18 and TRBJ1-1; D uncertain. V lost 5 bases, J lost 0 bases, and 13 bases lay in between. Germline V gene sequence: CDR1 KGHSH, CDR2 LQKENI. This CDR3 region has 15 residues. The CDR3 DNA reads TGTGCCAGCTCAGGTGATGATACAGTGAACACTGAAGCTTTCTTT. Its translation is CASSGDDTVNTEAFF.

This clonotype occurred many times. This chain connects TRBV6-1 to TRBJ2-7; 9 positions agree with TRBD1. This CDR3 spans 15 amino acids. Germline trimming cut 4 bases from V and 1 base from J; bases unmatched to any gene: 5. From germline, CDR1 is MNHNS and CDR2 SASEGT. CDR3 loop: CASSGWDRASYEQYF. As DNA, the CDR3 is TGTGCCAGCAGTGGCTGGGACAGGGCTTCCTACGAGCAGTACTTC.

This clonotype was counted many times. The chain combines TRBV20-1 with TRBJ1-1, with D uncertain. The V gene's germline CDR1 is DFQATT and CDR2 SNEGSKA (reference sequence). The V end lost 0 bases, the J end lost 1 base, and 12 bases lay between the germline ends. The CDR3 sequence is 15 residues long. The CDR3 region has the DNA TGCAGTGCTAGAGATCTGGCAGAACCGAACACTGAAGCTTTCTTT. This encodes CSARDLAEPNTEAFF.

This clonotype was observed many times. The rearrangement uses TRBV27 and TRBJ2-2; 12 positions match TRBD2. The germline gives CDR1 MNHEY, CDR2 SMNVEV (reference sequence). Losses at the gene ends were 5 bases for V and 5 bases for J; bases not matched to a gene: 6. The CDR3 contains 16 residues. CDR3 coding DNA: TGTGCCAGCAGTCCGCGGACTAGCGGGATTACCGGGGAGCTGTTTTTT. As protein: CASSPRTSGITGELFF.

This clonotype was seen at least ten times. The junction shows a germline mismatch at one end, possibly a read error. This chain connects TRBV20-1 to TRBJ2-5; 12 bases map to TRBD2. This CDR3 region has 14 residues. Looked up from germline, CDR1 is DFQATT and CDR2 is SNEGSKA (reference sequence). DNA of the CDR3: TGCAGTGCTCCTCGGACTAGCGGGACATTCACCCCATTGTTC. It encodes CSAPRTSGTFTPLF.

This clonotype was recorded many times. The V gene is TRBV6-2 or TRBV6-3, the J gene TRBJ2-1; no definite D call. This CDR3 comprises 16 residues. V was cut by 5 bases and J by 3 bases, with 17 bases left in between. Per germline, CDR1 MNHEY and CDR2 SVGEGT. This chain's CDR3 is CASSDPDGLDYNEQFF. The CDR3 DNA reads as TGTGCCAGCAGTGACCCCGATGGGCTTGACTACAATGAGCAGTTCTTC.

This clonotype appeared many times. J is TRBJ2-7 and V is TRBV7-9; 15 bases map to TRBD2. The germline V gene has CDR1 SEHNR and CDR2 FQNEAQ (reference sequence). The length of the CDR3 is 17 residues. The V and J ends lost 4 bases and 4 bases, in that order; junction bases with no gene match: 8. The DNA for the CDR3 is TGTGCCAGCAGCTCTAAGGGACTAGCGGGAGGTTTGTACGAGCAGTACTTC. Protein sequence: CASSSKGLAGGLYEQYF.

This clonotype was found many times. This chain connects TRBV5-1 to TRBJ2-3, with a weak D call TRBD2 (6 bases). Looked up from germline, CDR1 is SGHRS and CDR2 is YFSETQ. The CDR3 sequence is 15 residues long. Trimming took 7 bases from V and 8 from J, leaving 23 bases between them. CDR3 bases: TGCGCCAGCGCTCCAGACGGGCCGCGGGGCGGTACGCAGTATTTT. Its translation is CASAPDGPRGGTQYF. Full variable domain (remainder filled in from reference TRBV5-1 and TRBJ2-3): KAGVTQTPRYLIKTRGQQVTLSCSPISGHRSVSWYQQTPGQGLQFLFEYFSETQRNKGNFPGRFSGRQFSNSRSEMNVSTLELGDSALYLCASAPDGPRGGTQYFGPGTRLTVL.